This T cell receptor (beta chain) stems from a study of tumor-infiltrating lymphocytes in oesophageal squamous cell carcinoma. This CDR3 has 13 amino acids. Trimming took off 1 base at V and 8 bases at J, with 9 bases between the two ends. Germline-derived CDR1 and CDR2 are SGHDN and FVKESK. TCRdb redid the calling of the PCR reads with MiXCR, one entry per CDR3 protein. The sample gives roughly 10,000 distinct CDR3 sequences, roughly 50% of which show up once; about 40% is in the top ten. The TCR was taken from a female donor with esophageal squamous cell carcinoma. Sequenced: esophageal tumor tissue. The gene calls are TRBV14 and TRBJ2-1; perhaps TRBD2 as D (5 bases). The CDR3 region is CASSQGRMDEQFF. CDR3 coding DNA: TGTGCCAGCAGCCAAGGGAGGATGGATGAGCAGTTCTTC.